Each of the 4 T cell receptor beta chains below was sequenced from the same sample in a study of cytomegalovirus exposure and HLA in healthy donors. Primers: 60 Vbeta forward and 13 Jbeta reverse. Profiling relied on immunoSEQ multiplex PCR, and the TCRdb table lists in-frame clones only, not all of them. The sample shows 180,000 or so clones, roughly 82% of them seen only once. The sequencing input was PBMCs. These TCRs come from a middle-aged man in good health and CMV-seronegative.

The rearrangement links TRBV10-1 to TRBJ2-7; D gene unclear. Trimming cost V 4 bases and J 2 bases, with 9 bases left between them. The CDR3 extends over 13 amino acids. CDR1 is WNHNN and CDR2 is SYGVQD in the germline V gene (reference sequence). CDR3 sequence: CASSGGKPYEQYF. The CDR3 DNA is TGCGCCAGCAGTGGCGGAAAACCCTACGAGCAGTACTTC.

This clone turned up a few times. The chain combines TRBV6-5 with TRBJ2-1, with D perhaps matching TRBD2 (5 bases). This CDR3 has 13 residues. From germline, CDR1 is MNHEY and CDR2 SVGAGI. Deletions cut 8 bases from V and 0 bases from J, with 8 bases between. For the CDR3, the DNA is TGTGCCAGCCGACTACTCTCCTACAATGAGCAGTTCTTC. Translating it yields CASRLLSYNEQFF.

The J gene is TRBJ1-5, the V gene TRBV7-2, with D possibly being TRBD1 (6 bases). Per germline, CDR1 SGHTA and CDR2 FQGNSA. The CDR3 loop spans 16 amino acids. Trimming shortened V by 1 base and J by 8 bases, and 18 bases separated the two germline ends. CDR3 region: CASSLGTAPLTEPQHF. The CDR3 DNA sequence: TGTGCCAGCAGCTTAGGGACAGCGCCCCTAACTGAGCCCCAGCATTTT. Together with reference TRBV7-2 and TRBJ1-5, the CDR3 gives the full variable domain: GAGVSQSPSNKVTEKGKDVELRCDPISGHTALYWYRQSLGQGLEFLIYFQGNSAPDKSGLPSDRFSAERTGGSVSTLTIQRTQQEDSAVYLCASSLGTAPLTEPQHFGDGTRLSIL.

This chain uses TRBV4-1 with TRBJ2-5; D might be TRBD2 (5 bases). Trimming stripped 4 bases from V and 6 bases from J, with 18 bases between. There are 15 residues in the CDR3. Germline values: CDR1 MGHRA, CDR2 YSYEKL. As DNA, the CDR3 is TGCGCCAGCAGCCCGTCCCTAGGGATCGGGAAGACCCAGTACTTC. Translating gives CASSPSLGIGKTQYF.